The rows below give T cell receptor beta chains drawn from one sample of a study of response to subunit inactivated influenza vaccine. TCRdb reanalysed the RT-PCR reads using MiXCR and keeps one entry per CDR3 protein. The table records roughly 500,000 distinct CDR3 sequences, 20% to 25% of them present only once. These same data were also listed under a study on T cells expressing NK-cell markers.

Sequenced material: CD4+ T cells sorted from PBMCs, taken 12 days after vaccination. These receptors originate from a man aged 45-60 years who received an inactivated influenza vaccine. The CDR3 runs from the conserved cysteine through the conserved F or W. Each record gives: V gene, clone size, D gene, J gene, CDR3 DNA, CDR3 protein. D genes are given only for firm matches. The size entry is marked missing in some rows and otherwise reads once, few, many or a size class.

TRBV7-2	few	-	TRBJ2-3	TGTGCCAGCAGCTTAACTCAGGATACGCAGTATTTT	CASSLTQDTQYF
TRBV27	few	-	TRBJ2-1	TGTGCCAGCACGACCGGGACGGCGACCGTTTACAATGAGCAGTTCTTC	CASTTGTATVYNEQFF
TRBV6-2/TRBV6-3	-	TRBD2	TRBJ2-2	TGTGCCAGCAGTTACTGGGGAGGGCTCGCCGGGGAGCTGTTTTTT	CASSYWGGLAGELFF
TRBV7-2	few	-	TRBJ2-2	TGTGCCAGCAGCTCAGGACAGCCGACCGGGGAGCTGTTTTTT	CASSSGQPTGELFF
TRBV20-1	-	TRBD1	TRBJ1-3	TGCAGTGCCGTACAGGGGCGAAACACCATATATTTT	CSAVQGRNTIYF
TRBV5-1	few	-	TRBJ1-1	TGCGCCACCAGAAGGACGGTGAACACTGAAGCTTTCTTT	CATRRTVNTEAFF
TRBV15	-	-	TRBJ1-2	TGTGCCACCAGCAGAGGCCGCAGAGACTATGGCTACACCTTC	CATSRGRRDYGYTF
TRBV15	-	TRBD1	TRBJ2-1	TGTGCCACCAGCGGAAACAGGGGGCTATCGGTTGAGCAGTTCTTC	CATSGNRGLSVEQFF
TRBV18	-	-	TRBJ1-2	TGTGCCAGCTCCTCACAGGGTTCTAACTATGGCTACACCTTC	CASSSQGSNYGYTF
TRBV15	-	-	TRBJ2-1	TGTGCCACCAGCAGAGGCCAAGCCGGGACACAAAACAATGAGCAGTTCTTC	CATSRGQAGTQNNEQFF
TRBV4-2	-	-	TRBJ2-1	TGTGCCAGCAGCCACGCACTCCCGAGTTGGTTTAGGAACTCCTACAATGAGCAGTTCTTC	CASSHALPSWFRNSYNEQFF
TRBV12-3/TRBV12-4	-	TRBD1	TRBJ1-1	TGTGCCAGCAGTTTATGGACAGGGCGGGACACTGAAGCTTTCTTT	CASSLWTGRDTEAFF
TRBV14	few	-	TRBJ2-5	TGTGCCAGCAGCCATACAGAGACCCAGTACTTC	CASSHTETQYF
TRBV29-1	few	TRBD1	TRBJ2-5	TGCAGCGTTGGGACAGGGGAAGAGACCCAGTACTTC	CSVGTGEETQYF
TRBV15	-	-	TRBJ2-1	TGTGCCACCAGCAGCAGGGTCGATGAGCAGTTCTTC	CATSSRVDEQFF
TRBV11-3	-	-	TRBJ2-5	TGTGCCAGCAGCGCAACGGCCCAAGAGACCCAGTACTTC	CASSATAQETQYF
TRBV5-1	few	-	TRBJ1-1	TGCGCCAGCAGCTTGGGACAGTCCTTTGACACTGAAGCTTTCTTT	CASSLGQSFDTEAFF
TRBV10-2	-	TRBD1	TRBJ1-2	TGCGCCAGCAGTGATTTGCGACAGGGACACGGCTACACCTTC	CASSDLRQGHGYTF
TRBV24-1	-	-	TRBJ1-2	TGTGCCACCAGTGACAAGACAGGACCCTATGGCTACACCTTC	CATSDKTGPYGYTF
TRBV20-1	few	-	TRBJ2-5	TGCAGTGCTTATACGGAGACCCAGTACTTC	CSAYTETQYF
TRBV6-1	-	-	TRBJ1-4	TGTGCCAGCAGGAGGGGGGGAACTAATGAAAAACTGTTTTTT	CASRRGGTNEKLFF
TRBV5-5	few	TRBD2	TRBJ2-5	TGTGCCAGCAGCTTGGACCCTAGCGGGGGACAAGAGACCCAGTACTTC	CASSLDPSGGQETQYF
TRBV2	-	-	TRBJ2-4	TGTGCCAGCAATCGGCAGGGAAACATTCAGTACTTC	CASNRQGNIQYF
TRBV6-5	few	-	TRBJ1-4	TGTGCCAGCAGTTACACGGGAGGGACTAATGAAAAACTGTTTTTT	CASSYTGGTNEKLFF
TRBV4-3	many	-	TRBJ2-1	TGCGCCAGCAGCAGGAGCAGGGACCCCTACAATGAGCAGTTCTTC	CASSRSRDPYNEQFF
TRBV6-5	-	TRBD1	TRBJ2-7	TGTGCCAGCAGTTACCGGGACAGGGGATCCTACGAGCAGTACTTC	CASSYRDRGSYEQYF
TRBV24-1	few	TRBD2	TRBJ2-5	TGTGCCACCAGTGCCTATGTAGCGGGGGTGGACCAAGAGACCCAGTACTTC	CATSAYVAGVDQETQYF
TRBV7-6	few	TRBD2	TRBJ2-1	TGTGCCAGCAGCCCTCGGGCTAGCGGATTCTACAATGAGCAGTTCTTC	CASSPRASGFYNEQFF
TRBV29-1	-	TRBD2	TRBJ2-5	TGCAGCGTTGAAGATCGGGCTAGCGGCCAAGAGACCCAGTACTTC	CSVEDRASGQETQYF